The 10 T cell receptor beta chains below were found in one sample sequenced in a study of blood T cell repertoires in COVID-19. The assay was immunoSEQ multiplex PCR, and TCRdb's table has in-frame clones only and misses some. In the table there are 35,000 to 45,000 clones, 88% of which are singletons. Sequences were obtained from peripheral blood. These receptors were obtained from a human donor in a cohort sampled during active COVID-19.

V and J are TRBV11-2 and TRBJ1-1, with 11 positions matching TRBD1. Germline CDR1 and CDR2: SGHAT and FQNNGV. This CDR3 region has 17 residues. J was trimmed by 3 bases and V by 5 bases; bases with no gene match: 11. The CDR3 spells CASSPRTGGMIDTEAFF. CDR3 sequence (DNA): TGTGCCAGCAGCCCCCGGACAGGGGGCATGATCGACACTGAAGCTTTCTTT.

The chain employs TRBV4-2 and TRBJ1-5; the D gene is possibly TRBD1 (5 bases). This CDR3 has 16 residues. CDR1 LGHNA and CDR2 YNFKEQ come from the germline V gene. V lost 0 bases and J lost 6, with 15 bases in between. CDR3 loop: CASSQDRWGGTQPQHF. The CDR3 DNA reads TGTGCCAGCAGCCAAGATAGGTGGGGGGGGACTCAGCCCCAGCATTTT.

The V call is TRBV6-5, the J call TRBJ2-5, with 8 bases matching TRBD1. This CDR3 spans 15 amino acids. Per the germline V gene, CDR1 is MNHEY and CDR2 is SVGAGI. V trimming: 6 bases; J trimming: 5 bases; junction bases outside the gene matches: 11. In DNA form, the CDR3 reads TGTGCCAGCAGCACCCGGACAGGGAGCGGGGAGACCCAGTACTTC. Translation: CASSTRTGSGETQYF.

This chain connects TRBV11-3 to TRBJ2-1; D may be TRBD2 (7 bases). The germline gives CDR1 SGHNT, CDR2 YENEEA. Trimming shortened V by 3 bases and J by 7 bases, and 10 bases separated the two germline ends. This CDR3 is built from 13 residues. The CDR3 DNA is TGTGCCAGCAGCTTGAGGGGGGGGAATGAGCAGTTCTTC. It yields the protein CASSLRGGNEQFF.

This rearrangement joins TRBV19 to TRBJ2-7, with D possibly TRBD2 on 7 matching bases. The V and J ends lost 1 base and 7 bases respectively, with 17 bases between them. This CDR3 is 15 amino acids long. Germline CDR1 reads LNHDA; CDR2 reads SQIVND (reference sequence). The CDR3 sequence: CASSIGSAGAMEQYF. The CDR3 nucleotides are TGTGCCAGTAGTATAGGTTCGGCGGGGGCCATGGAGCAGTACTTC.

This sequence joins TRBV25-1 and TRBJ1-2, with TRBD1 matching over 7 bases. The CDR3 has 14 amino acids. Germline loops: CDR1 MGHDK, CDR2 SYGVNS. V trimming: 4 bases; J trimming: 3 bases; junction bases outside the gene matches: 5. The CDR3 bases are TGTGCCAGCAGTGTACCGGGACAGCACTATGGCTACACCTTC. This codes for CASSVPGQHYGYTF.

The chain recombines TRBV5-4 with TRBJ2-1; weak D call: TRBD2 (6 bases). Germline V CDR1 and CDR2: SGHNT, YYREEE (reference sequence). V shed 9 bases and J shed 6 bases, with 13 bases lying between them. The CDR3 contains 12 residues. The CDR3 reads CAIPFSGNEQFF. For the CDR3, the DNA is TGTGCCATCCCCTTTAGCGGCAATGAGCAGTTCTTC.

This clone was recorded only once. V gene TRBV25-1 combines with J gene TRBJ2-5; no clear D gene. Germline assignment: CDR1 MGHDK and CDR2 SYGVNS. Trimming took off 5 bases at V and 5 bases at J, with 9 bases between the two ends. This CDR3 region has 12 residues. The CDR3 is CASSHVRETQYF. CDR3 sequence (DNA): TGTGCCAGCAGTCATGTCCGGGAGACCCAGTACTTC.

CDR3 sequence reads: CASSQEIGRQGGHRGQFF. CDR3 nucleotide sequence: TGTGCCAGCAGCCAAGAAATCGGGAGACAGGGAGGTCACCGGGGGCAGTTCTTC. V and J are TRBV14 and TRBJ2-1; the D gene is possibly TRBD1 (7 bases). CDR3 size: 18 residues. V shed 0 bases and J shed 12 bases, with 27 bases lying between them. Germline V gene lookup returns CDR1 SGHDN and CDR2 FVKESK. Using reference TRBV14 and TRBJ2-1 for the parts outside the CDR3, the full variable domain is EAGVTQFPSHSVIEKGQTVTLRCDPISGHDNLYWYRRVMGKEIKFLLHFVKESKQDESGMPNNRFLAERTGGTYSTLKVQPAELEDSGVYFCASSQEIGRQGGHRGQFFGPGTRLTVL.

This chain links TRBV5-6 with TRBJ2-5; D is unclear. Germline V lookup: CDR1 SGHDT, CDR2 YYEEEE. V was pared by 0 bases and J by 5 bases, with 8 bases between. This CDR3 spans 13 amino acids. The CDR3 sequence is CASSLALKETQYF. The CDR3 bases are TGTGCCAGCAGCTTGGCCCTAAAGGAGACCCAGTACTTC.